This T cell receptor (beta chain) was obtained from a study of cytomegalovirus exposure and HLA in healthy donors (dated 2017 in TCRdb). Notes on the research overall: In an earlier analysis of about 560 of the donors, roughly 300 Gb of sequence data and approximately 120 million unique TCR beta sequences from about 180 million T cells were reported. An early release that covered fewer than 800 HLA-typed donors contained about 300 gigabases of sequencing data and about 93 million unique TCR sequences. Of the 398 genotyped donors, more than 75% were placed in the genetic ancestry cluster associated with self-reported Caucasian donors. The study was designed to test whether signatures of past pathogen exposure could be identified by cataloging public T cell receptors. The T cell repertoires of under 700 subjects were profiled by immunosequencing and related to cytomegalovirus serostatus. Along with the approximately 700-subject first cohort, a separate validation cohort of over a hundred different subjects was used. High-throughput TCR immunosequencing, statistical association of individual TCRs with disease status, and machine learning were combined to predict cytomegalovirus infection status. A later analysis re-analyzed previously published TCR beta repertoires from 500 to 700 donors and added high-resolution HLA genotyping to study TCR occurrence patterns. Rather than using new phenotypic data, the later analysis identified candidate immune exposures from TCR beta sequences and from how often those sequences occurred across donors. In an earlier analysis of more than 550 of the donors, high-throughput TCR beta sequencing was used to judge whether each TCR beta V gene segment behaved as functional or pseudogenic. Donor age, sex, ethnicity and CMV serostatus were compiled alongside the repertoire data. A later genetic analysis took genome-wide SNP genotypes for about three fifths of the 666 donors and used that subset as a discovery cohort. Every repertoire in the discovery cohort had been generated on one and the same sequencing platform. Class I and class II HLA loci were covered by the typing at four-digit resolution. Typing coverage varied by locus: roughly 629-640 donors for A, B, C, DRB1 and DQB1; more than 500 for DQA1; over 600 for DPA1; about 450 for DPB1. Because of strong linkage in the cohort, 5 or 6 DR-DQ haplotypes were treated as single units for association and clustering. Across under 500 genotyped donors of the cohort, an average of about 200,000 unique TCR beta nucleotide sequences per donor were sequenced, and approximately 17% of those sequences were non-productive.

Study-wide findings and limitations: A later analysis found that HLA-associated TCR beta chains were more clonally expanded and had lower generation probabilities than equally common non-associated chains. Most TCR sequences were seen in very few donors, while some public TCRs were found in many individuals. In a later analysis, the rate of TCR association differed among HLA loci, with DRB1 alleles having the most associated TCRs and HLA-C alleles having the fewest. A further reported finding was that TCR beta sequences accurately predicted the HLA-A and HLA-B alleles for most subjects in the first cohort. HLA typing was unavailable for some donors at each locus, so association tests used only the typed subset. This cohort had only TCR beta chains sequenced, and the lack of alpha or paired-chain data limited which features could be detected. A later analysis reported that several top co-occurrence clusters appeared linked to parvovirus B19, influenza, CMV and Epstein-Barr virus. Immune exposure information for the cohort was limited to CMV serostatus. Linkage disequilibrium might explain the correlated functional status among segregating V segments, but an unknown experimental factor could not be ruled out. In a later analysis, most CMV-associated TCR beta chains were found to appear HLA-restricted, with HLA associations seemingly driven largely by CMV exposure. In vitro tests confirmed that a few of the cytomegalovirus-associated TCR beta chains recognize cytomegalovirus antigens. A cluster of highly shared sequence variants was judged likely to be a technical artifact of the sequencing pipeline. An association between a missense DCLRE1C variant and V-gene and J-gene trimming of TCR beta chains was found in a later genetic analysis and replicated in an independent cohort. In a later analysis, some 18,000 TCR beta sequences were associated with specific HLA alleles at a false discovery rate of 0.05. Compared with the 666-donor mean, donors in an Asian-associated ancestry cluster had fewer N-insertions in productive TCRs, according to a later genetic analysis. Presence/absence analyses assumed roughly uniform sequencing depth across donors, an assumption that may not hold. The classifier was reported to diagnose cytomegalovirus status with high specificity and sensitivity in both the original cohort and the validation cohort. The study listed 150 to 200 TCR beta chains as associated with cytomegalovirus. Broadly in line with IMGT annotations, most TCR beta V segments showed up in productive rearrangements about 87% or about 30% of the time in an earlier analysis of a few hundred of the donors. Assigning TCR associations to individual alleles was difficult when HLA alleles, especially DR and DQ, strongly co-occurred. The authors suggested that the approach could potentially be generalized to other disease states and immunological phenotypes. Some IMGT-functional V segments, including TRBV6-2 and TRBV6-3, could not be told apart with the 87-base-pair reads, so those segments were excluded. Fewer than 20 rarely observed V segments, including chromosome 9 orphons, were excluded from the earlier analysis of several hundred of the donors because counts were too low.

The cohort comprised 666 healthy bone marrow donors. At the time of sampling, every cohort member was nominally healthy, though immune exposures that went unrecorded were likely present. The donor tested CMV seronegative, placing the donor among the 350 or so seronegative members of the cohort. A peripheral blood sample was provided by each donor, and peripheral blood mononuclear cells were used for TCR beta sequencing. The Qiagen DNeasy Blood Extraction Kit was used to extract genomic DNA from the blood cell samples. Counted from cysteine to phenylalanine, this CDR3 has 12 amino acids. CDR3 DNA only is kept here, 36 bases in frame from base 1. Taken from the germline V gene (reference sequence), the CDR1 and CDR2 loops are MNHNY and SVGAGI. V and J are truncated by 5 bases and 6 bases respectively, leaving an intervening sequence of 9 bases. Library creation used the immunoSEQ multiplex PCR assay. The multiplex PCR relied on a mix of 60 forward primers for TCR Vbeta segments and 13 reverse primers for TCR Jbeta segments. The CDR3 region of rearranged TCR beta genes was amplified from genomic DNA by a multiplex PCR assay. The Illumina HiSeq System was used to sequence the amplified TCR beta libraries as 87-base-pair reads. In the original analysis: Across the 500 to 750 repertoires, a later analysis counted roughly 84 million unique TCR beta chains, approximately 12 million of which were shared by at least two donors. Raw reads were error-corrected and collapsed into unique sequences by a nearest-neighbor algorithm in which closely related sequences were merged to remove PCR and sequencing errors. CDR3 sequences were aligned to IMGT reference sequences to assign V, D and J gene segments. For a sequence to be retained, a match of at least six nucleotides was required to both a V gene segment and a J gene segment. A rearrangement counted as productive if the CDR3 had no stop codons and remained in frame with V and J, and every other rearrangement counted as non-productive. Following IMGT convention, CDR3 was defined as the stretch from the second conserved V-encoded cysteine up to the conserved J-encoded phenylalanine. The earlier analysis of approximately 500 of the donors excluded sequences that lacked an unambiguous match to a single V gene segment. In an earlier analysis of roughly 600 of the donors, a V segment was called functional when productive rearrangements were above 56.7%, and segregating when the standard deviation between donors exceeded 5%. To diagnose cytomegalovirus status from the catalog of TCR beta chain sequences, a statistical classification framework was built. In a later analysis, TCR nucleotide sequences were compared against IMGT/GENE-DB human TR gene sequences so that V and J genes could be assigned. The TCRdist pipeline was used in a later analysis to assign CDR3 sequences and most-parsimonious VDJ recombination scenarios. In a later analysis, every TCR beta chain was defined by the combination of its CDR3 amino acid sequence and its V-gene family, and reads without a unique V-gene family were dropped. To address suspected cross-contamination and a sequencing artifact, a later analysis removed approximately 600 highly shared, low-generation-probability nucleotide sequences. For each public chain, a later analysis derived a clonal expansion index from normalized ranks of inferred template counts within each repertoire. Generation probabilities in a later analysis came from a VDJ recombination model fitted to out-of-frame rearrangements, and those results were checked against IGoR. In a later analysis, TCR-TCR, TCR-HLA and TCR-CMV co-occurrence was scored with hypergeometric tests, and a repertoire-size bias correction was applied to TCR pairs. To estimate false discovery rates, a later analysis permuted the HLA or CMV assignments 20 times. In a later analysis, co-occurring TCRs were grouped with DBSCAN, and TCRdist sequence similarity was added when clustering was performed within HLA-allele-positive subsets. Repertoires with fewer than 30,000 or more than 120,000 public chains, plus five repertoires with anomalous nucleotide sharing, were excluded from co-occurrence clustering. The table comes from immuneACCESS by way of TCRdb, which keeps in-frame sequences with V and J called. Part of the clones is missing from these tables; in studies checked, under half for an unresolved V gene and the rest for unknown reasons. V, J and clone size derive from that table, while D and trimming were established from the DNA sequence. The sample includes some 130,000 clones, with around 77% observed a single time. The ten largest clones represent under 2.5% of the sample.

Turning to this clone: The specificity of this receptor is unknown. No base quality values were provided; no much bigger clone lies one nucleotide off.

The chain is assembled from TRBV6-6 and TRBJ2-3; no D gene is confidently identified. This receptor was obtained from a man aged 25 to 40 in good health and CMV-seronegative. The material sequenced was PBMCs. The sequence in DNA is TGTGCCAGCAGTAAACAGTCGGATACGCAGTATTTT. This yields the protein CASSKQSDTQYF.